One and the same sample provided the 8 T cell receptor beta chains below, sequenced in a study of blood T cell repertoires in COVID-19. Profiled with immunoSEQ multiplex PCR; TCRdb holds only in-frame clones, not every one. The table records roughly 97,000 clones, 70% to 85% of them present only once. The sample was peripheral blood. Receptors originate from a man aged 65 to 85 with acute or convalescent COVID-19.

The V and J genes are TRBV15 and TRBJ1-1, with a possible D match to TRBD1 (6 bases). The CDR3 has 17 amino acids. Germline lookup yields CDR1 LNHNV and CDR2 YYDKDF (reference sequence). V lost 0 bases to trimming and J lost 4 bases, with 18 bases between them. CDR3 amino acids: CATSRDDGRGSGTEAFF. Written as DNA, the CDR3 is TGTGCCACCAGCAGAGATGACGGGAGGGGGTCCGGCACTGAAGCTTTCTTT.

V usage is TRBV15 and J usage is TRBJ2-7; the D gene is possibly TRBD1 (6 bases). The CDR3 covers 14 residues. The germline CDR1 and CDR2 sequences are LNHNV and YYDKDF (reference sequence). The ends were cut back, 3 bases at V and 3 bases at J, with 12 bases in the middle. CDR3 bases: TGTGCCACCAGCAGGGACGGACAGAACTACGAGCAGTACTTC. This codes for CATSRDGQNYEQYF.

The chain links TRBV5-1 to TRBJ1-1, with D possibly TRBD1 on 5 matching bases. The CDR3 consists of 13 residues. V lost 0 bases and J lost 7, with 10 bases in between. Germline CDR1 SGHRS, CDR2 YFSETQ. Written as DNA, the CDR3 is TGCGCCAGCAGCTTGGTAGGGGCGTTTGAAGCTTTCTTT. This translates into CASSLVGAFEAFF.

This clone was seen more than once but under ten times. The rearrangement links TRBV2 to TRBJ1-5, with 8 bases identical to TRBD1. The CDR3 runs to 14 residues. CDR1 is SNHLY, CDR2 FYNNEI, per germline. J lost 5 bases, V lost 6 bases, and 6 bases had no gene match. CDR3 bases: TGTGCCAGCAGCGGACAGGGTTACTATCAGCCCCAGCATTTT. Translating it yields CASSGQGYYQPQHF.

This chain connects TRBV12-3 or TRBV12-4 to TRBJ2-1; tentative D call: TRBD2 (5 bases). Trimming took 7 bases from V and 4 from J, leaving 11 bases between them. The CDR3 has 13 residues. The CDR3 DNA follows: TGTGCCAGCACCGATACGGGGTACAATGAGCAGTTCTTC. Translation: CASTDTGYNEQFF.

The V gene is TRBV18, the J gene TRBJ1-4, with unresolved D. Germline V CDR1 and CDR2: KGHSH, LQKENI. The CDR3 is made up of 12 amino acids. Trimming stripped 3 bases from V and 7 bases from J, with 6 bases between. DNA of the CDR3: TGTGCCAGCTCACCGGAGGGTGAAAAACTGTTTTTT. Its protein product is CASSPEGEKLFF. Together with reference TRBV18 and TRBJ1-4, the CDR3 gives the full variable domain: NAGVMQNPRHLVRRRGQEARLRCSPMKGHSHVYWYRQLPEEGLKFMVYLQKENIIDESGMPKERFSAEFPKEGPSILRIQQVVRGDSAAYFCASSPEGEKLFFGSGTQLSVL.

This clone has a handful of counts. V and J are TRBV19 and TRBJ1-1; TRBD1 might be the D (5 bases). V was shortened by 6 bases and J by 3 bases, with 17 bases between the two germline ends. The CDR3 length is 15 residues. CDR1 and CDR2 (germline): LNHDA, SQIVND (reference sequence). The CDR3, as DNA: TGTGCCAGTAGCGCAGAATGGAGGGGATACACTGAAGCTTTCTTT. This translates into CASSAEWRGYTEAFF. The full variable domain, with the rest looked up from reference TRBV19 and TRBJ1-1, is DGGITQSPKYLFRKEGQNVTLSCEQNLNHDAMYWYRQDPGQGLRLIYYSQIVNDFQKGDIAEGYSVSREKKESFPLTVTSAQKNPTAFYLCASSAEWRGYTEAFFGQGTRLTVV.

The rearrangement uses TRBV7-8 and TRBJ2-1, with D hard to call. V lost 1 base to trimming and J lost 3 bases, with 7 bases between them. CDR3 length equals 14 residues. In germline, CDR1 is SGHVS, CDR2 FQNEAQ. In DNA, the CDR3 is TGTGCCAGCAGCTTAGTACCAGTCTACAATGAGCAGTTCTTC. This gives the protein CASSLVPVYNEQFF.